This T cell receptor beta chain was found in a study of T cells in Graves' hyperthyroidism and ophthalmopathy. Amplified regions were TCR beta CDR3 sequences from RNA transcripts. Primed by the HTBI set, a first-round RT-PCR was run on the TCR CDR3. TCRdb called the multiplex PCR reads again in MiXCR, with one record for every CDR3 protein. Of hundreds of thousands of distinct CDR3 sequences in the sample, approximately 18% are singletons; the top ten hold roughly 17%. Trimming took 4 bases from V and 2 from J; bases not matched to a gene: 5. This CDR3 spans 15 amino acids. There are a few counts of this clonotype. Sampled blood dates from first hyperthyroidism diagnosis, and it precedes any ophthalmopathy symptoms.

The sequenced sample consisted of blood. This rearrangement joins TRBV12-3 or TRBV12-4 to TRBJ1-5; 7 bases line up with TRBD1. The clonotype comes from a woman between 50 and 59 years old with Graves' hyperthyroidism that later progressed to Graves' ophthalmopathy. CDR3 region: CASSSGGTGNQPQHF. CDR3 DNA: TGTGCCAGCAGTTCAGGGGGTACGGGCAATCAGCCCCAGCATTTT.